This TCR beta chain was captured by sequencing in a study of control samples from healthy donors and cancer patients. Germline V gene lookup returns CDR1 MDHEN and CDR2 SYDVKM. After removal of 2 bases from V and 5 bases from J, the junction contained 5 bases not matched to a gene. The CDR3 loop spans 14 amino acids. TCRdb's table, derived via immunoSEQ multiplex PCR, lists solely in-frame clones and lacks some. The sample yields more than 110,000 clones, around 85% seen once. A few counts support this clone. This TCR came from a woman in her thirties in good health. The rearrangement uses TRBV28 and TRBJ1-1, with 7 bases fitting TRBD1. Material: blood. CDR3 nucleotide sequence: TGTGCCAGCAGTTTAACAGGGGCGAGGACTGAAGCTTTCTTT. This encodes CASSLTGARTEAFF.